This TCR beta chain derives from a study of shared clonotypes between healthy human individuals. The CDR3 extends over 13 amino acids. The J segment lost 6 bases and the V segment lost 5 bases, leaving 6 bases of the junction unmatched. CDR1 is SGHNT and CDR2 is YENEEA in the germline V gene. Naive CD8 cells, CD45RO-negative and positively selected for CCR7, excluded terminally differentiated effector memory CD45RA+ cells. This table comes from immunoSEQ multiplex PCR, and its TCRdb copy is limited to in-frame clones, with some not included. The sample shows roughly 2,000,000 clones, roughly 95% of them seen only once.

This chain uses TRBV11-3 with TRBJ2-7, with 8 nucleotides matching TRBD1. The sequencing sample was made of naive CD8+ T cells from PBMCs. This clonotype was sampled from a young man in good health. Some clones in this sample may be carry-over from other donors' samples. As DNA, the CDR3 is TGTGCCAGCAGCGCGAGTACAGGGGGCGAGCAGTACTTC. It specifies CASSASTGGEQYF.